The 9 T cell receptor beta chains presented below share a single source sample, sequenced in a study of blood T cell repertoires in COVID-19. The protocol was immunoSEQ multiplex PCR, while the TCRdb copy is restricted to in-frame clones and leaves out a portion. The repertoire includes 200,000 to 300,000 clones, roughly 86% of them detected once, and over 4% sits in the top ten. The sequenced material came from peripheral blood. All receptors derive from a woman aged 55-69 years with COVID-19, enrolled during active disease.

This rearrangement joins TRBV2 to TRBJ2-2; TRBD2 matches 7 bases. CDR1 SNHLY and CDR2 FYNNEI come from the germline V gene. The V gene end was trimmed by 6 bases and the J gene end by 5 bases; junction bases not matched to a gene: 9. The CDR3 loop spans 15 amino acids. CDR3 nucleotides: TGTGCCAGCAGACTCGGCGGGAGACGTACCGGGGAGCTGTTTTTT. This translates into CASRLGGRRTGELFF.

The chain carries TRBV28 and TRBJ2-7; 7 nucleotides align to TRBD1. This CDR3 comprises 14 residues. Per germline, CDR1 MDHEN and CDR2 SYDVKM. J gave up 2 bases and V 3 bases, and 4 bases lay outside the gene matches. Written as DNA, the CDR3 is TGTGCCAGCAGTTTTACAGGGGCAGCCTACGAGCAGTACTTC. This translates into CASSFTGAAYEQYF.

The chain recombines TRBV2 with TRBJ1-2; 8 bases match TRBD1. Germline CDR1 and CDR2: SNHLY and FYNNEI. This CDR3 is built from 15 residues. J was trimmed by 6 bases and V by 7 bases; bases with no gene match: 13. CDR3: CASKGRDRGWDGYTF. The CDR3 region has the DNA TGTGCCAGCAAGGGGCGAGACAGGGGATGGGATGGCTACACCTTC.

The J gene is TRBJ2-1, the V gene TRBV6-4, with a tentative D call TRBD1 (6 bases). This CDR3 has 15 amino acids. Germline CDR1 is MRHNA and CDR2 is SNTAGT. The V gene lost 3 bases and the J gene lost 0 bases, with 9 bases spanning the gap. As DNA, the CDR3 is TGTGCCAGCAGTGAAGACAGGAGCTCCTACAATGAGCAGTTCTTC. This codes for CASSEDRSSYNEQFF.

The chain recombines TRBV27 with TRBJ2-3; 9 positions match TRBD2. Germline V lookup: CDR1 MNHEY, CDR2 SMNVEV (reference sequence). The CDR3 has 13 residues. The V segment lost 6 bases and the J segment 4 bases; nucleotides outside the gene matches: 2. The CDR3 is CASRLAGADTQYF. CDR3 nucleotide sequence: TGTGCCAGCAGACTAGCGGGCGCAGATACGCAGTATTTT.

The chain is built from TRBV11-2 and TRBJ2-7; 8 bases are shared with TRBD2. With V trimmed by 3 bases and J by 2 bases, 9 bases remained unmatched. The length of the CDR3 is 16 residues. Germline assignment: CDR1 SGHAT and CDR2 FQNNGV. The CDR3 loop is CASSFRGGAGPYEQYF. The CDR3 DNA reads TGTGCCAGCAGCTTCCGGGGGGGGGCAGGACCCTACGAGCAGTACTTC.

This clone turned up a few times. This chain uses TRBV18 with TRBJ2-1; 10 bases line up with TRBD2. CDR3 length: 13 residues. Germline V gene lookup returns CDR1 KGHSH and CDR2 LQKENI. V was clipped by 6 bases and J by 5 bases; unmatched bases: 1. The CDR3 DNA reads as TGTGCCAGCTCCGGACTAGCGGACAATGAGCAGTTCTTC. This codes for CASSGLADNEQFF.

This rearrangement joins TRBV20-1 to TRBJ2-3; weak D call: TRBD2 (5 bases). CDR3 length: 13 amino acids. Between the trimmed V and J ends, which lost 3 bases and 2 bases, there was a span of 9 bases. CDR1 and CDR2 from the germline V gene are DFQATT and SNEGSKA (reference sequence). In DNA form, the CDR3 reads TGCAGTGCTAGTACTGGACTCACAGATACGCAGTATTTT. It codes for CSASTGLTDTQYF.

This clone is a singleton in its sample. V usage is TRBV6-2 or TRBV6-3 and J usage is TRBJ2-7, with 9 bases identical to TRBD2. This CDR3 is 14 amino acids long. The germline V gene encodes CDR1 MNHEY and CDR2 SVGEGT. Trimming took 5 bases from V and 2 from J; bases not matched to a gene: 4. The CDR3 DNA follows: TGTGCCAGCAGTACGACTAGCGGAACCTACGAGCAGTACTTC. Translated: CASSTTSGTYEQYF.